This T cell receptor (beta chain) originates from a study of T-cell reconstitution after alpha-beta-depleted transplantation in children. Study-level findings and limits: At day 60, the high TCRbeta diversity found in some patients originated from recipient T cells and thymic progenitors that had survived. T-cell counts and diversity at one year post-transplant came mainly from newly produced T cells. At around two months after transplant, the alpha-beta T cells were reportedly derived from several hundred expanded clones that came from non-depleted graft cells.

This clonotype has ten or more counts. Its antigen is unknown. Construction of the TCRbeta library involved unique molecular identifiers. TCRdb ran MiXCR on the PCR reads and lists one entry per CDR3 protein. The repertoire holds hundreds of thousands of distinct CDR3 sequences, around 10% seen once, with roughly 7.1% in the top ten. CDR3 size: 15 residues. Germline V gene lookup returns CDR1 MNHEY and CDR2 SVGEGT. Trimming cost V 1 base and J 5 bases; bases outside gene matches: 0. V gene TRBV6-2 or TRBV6-3 combines with J gene TRBJ2-3; 13 bases line up with TRBD2. The receptor was isolated from a boy less than two years old with acute myeloid leukemia, due to receive a stem cell transplant. The sequencing here drew on PBMCs, taken before TCRalphabeta/CD19-depleted stem cell transplant. The CDR3 protein is CASSYWTSGGDTQYF. Written as DNA, the CDR3 is TGTGCCAGCAGTTACTGGACTAGCGGGGGAGATACGCAGTATTTT.